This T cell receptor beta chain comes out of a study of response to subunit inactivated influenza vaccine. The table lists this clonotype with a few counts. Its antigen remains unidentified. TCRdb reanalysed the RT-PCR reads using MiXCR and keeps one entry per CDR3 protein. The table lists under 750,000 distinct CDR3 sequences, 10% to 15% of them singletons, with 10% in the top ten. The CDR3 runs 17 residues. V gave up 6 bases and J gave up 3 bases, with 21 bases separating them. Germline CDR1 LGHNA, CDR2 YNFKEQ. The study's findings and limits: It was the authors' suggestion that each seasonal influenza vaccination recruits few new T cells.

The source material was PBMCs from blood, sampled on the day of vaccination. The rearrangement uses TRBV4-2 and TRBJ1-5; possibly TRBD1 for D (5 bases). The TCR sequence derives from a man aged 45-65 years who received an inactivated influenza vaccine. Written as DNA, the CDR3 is TGTGCCAGCAGAAGCGGGCGTAGGGGCCCCTCCAATCAGCCCCAGCATTTT. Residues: CASRSGRRGPSNQPQHF.